Presented here are 26 T cell receptor beta chains from one specimen sequenced in a study of control samples from healthy donors and cancer patients. Sequencing was performed with immunoSEQ multiplex PCR; in TCRdb, only in-frame clones are kept and a portion is missing. The sample yields 130,000 or so clones, more than 75% seen once. The sample consisted of blood. The source of these receptors is a man aged 35 to 55 in good health.

The count of this clone is one. Other nucleotide sequences in the sample specify the same CDR3. J is TRBJ2-7 and V is TRBV29-1, with 10 bases lining up with TRBD1. From germline, CDR1 is SQVTM and CDR2 ANQGSEA. This CDR3 comprises 13 residues. In DNA form, the CDR3 reads TGCAGGTTGCTGGGACAGGGGTACTACGAGCAGTACTTC. It specifies CRLLGQGYYEQYF.

The chain recombines TRBV6-5 with TRBJ2-3; TRBD1 aligns across 9 bases. Germline V gene lookup returns CDR1 MNHEY and CDR2 SVGAGI. This CDR3 contains 14 residues. V shed 6 bases, J shed 6 bases, and the junction held 7 bases outside the gene matches. The CDR3 loop reads CASRAQGARDTQYF. The CDR3 nucleotides read TGTGCCAGCAGGGCACAGGGGGCGCGGGATACGCAGTATTTT.

This chain links TRBV11-3 with TRBJ1-3; no clear D gene. The CDR3 is 14 residues long. Germline V gene data show CDR1 as SGHNT and CDR2 as YENEEA. The V end was cut by 5 bases, the J end by 0 bases, with 8 bases between. The CDR3 coding sequence is TGTGCCAGCAGCATGACTGCCTCTGGAAACACCATATATTTT. It specifies CASSMTASGNTIYF.

The chain couples TRBV18 to TRBJ2-7; tentatively, D is TRBD1 (7 bases). The germline V gene has CDR1 KGHSH and CDR2 LQKENI. Trimming took off 0 bases at V and 1 base at J, with 13 bases between the two ends. The CDR3 is 16 residues long. The CDR3 spells CASSPPRTGGSYEQYF. In DNA, the CDR3 is TGTGCCAGCTCACCACCGAGGACAGGAGGGTCCTACGAGCAGTACTTC.

The V and J genes are TRBV6-6 and TRBJ1-5; 9 bases line up with TRBD1. The CDR3 spans 15 residues. Looked up from germline, CDR1 is MNHNY and CDR2 is SVGAGI (reference sequence). With 6 bases clipped from V and 5 bases from J, the junction kept 8 bases outside the gene matches. DNA for the CDR3: TGTGCCAGCAGGTTCCGGGACAGGGAGTATCAGCCCCAGCATTTT. Translation gives CASRFRDREYQPQHF.

The rearrangement joins TRBV28 to TRBJ1-6; D gene unclear. CDR1 is MDHEN, CDR2 SYDVKM, per germline. V was pared by 3 bases and J by 14 bases, with 20 bases between. This CDR3 spans 15 amino acids. The CDR3: CASSFSGVALRALHF. DNA for the CDR3: TGTGCCAGCAGTTTTAGTGGTGTCGCTCTAAGGGCCCTCCACTTT.

This chain connects TRBV3-1 (or the pseudogene TRBV3-2) to TRBJ2-1, with 13 bases lining up with TRBD2. Germline loops: CDR1 LGHDT, CDR2 YNNKEL (reference sequence). V trimming: 6 bases; J trimming: 3 bases; junction bases outside the gene matches: 11. The length of the CDR3 is 18 residues. CDR3 nucleotide sequence: TGTGCCAGCAGTCGTACTAGCGGGGGGGCGGTAATCTACAATGAGCAGTTCTTC. It encodes CASSRTSGGAVIYNEQFF.

The V gene is TRBV6-1, the J gene TRBJ2-1; D may be TRBD1 (5 bases). CDR3 size: 15 residues. Deletions cut 2 bases from V and 3 bases from J, with 11 bases between. Per germline, CDR1 MNHNS and CDR2 SASEGT. CDR3 coding DNA: TGTGCCAGCAGTGAAAGCAGGGCCTTCTACAATGAGCAGTTCTTC. It specifies CASSESRAFYNEQFF.

The chain is built from TRBV5-1 and TRBJ1-5; D is unclear. The V gene's germline CDR1 is SGHRS and CDR2 YFSETQ. This CDR3 contains 21 residues. The V end was cut by 5 bases, the J end by 1 base, with 31 bases between. CDR3 loop: CASSSQTLVVSEELSNQPQHF. In DNA form, the CDR3 reads TGCGCCAGCAGTAGTCAAACCCTAGTAGTCTCGGAGGAGTTGAGCAATCAGCCCCAGCATTTT.

The rearrangement links TRBV19 to TRBJ1-6; D perhaps matches TRBD1 (6 bases). V lost 1 base and J lost 6, with 13 bases in between. The CDR3 runs 16 residues. Germline V gene data show CDR1 as LNHDA and CDR2 as SQIVND (reference sequence). The CDR3 sequence: CASSIGTGSGNSPLHF. DNA for the CDR3: TGTGCCAGTAGTATAGGAACAGGGTCTGGTAATTCACCCCTCCACTTT.

The chain is built from TRBV24-1 and TRBJ1-1; the D gene is possibly TRBD1 (5 bases). Trimming removed 4 bases at V and 5 bases at J, with 10 bases between. Looked up from germline, CDR1 is KGHDR and CDR2 is SFDVKD. The CDR3 runs to 13 residues. The DNA for the CDR3 is TGTGCCACCAGTGAACGACGGGGGACTGAAGCTTTCTTT. It specifies CATSERRGTEAFF.

The chain links TRBV21-1 to TRBJ1-2; TRBD1, the table's D call, lacks a check against the DNA. TRBV21-1 is assigned pseudogene status. There are 12 residues in the CDR3. The CDR3 is CASSPTGYGYTF. For the CDR3, the DNA is TGTGCCAGCAGCCCGACAGGCTATGGCTACACCTTC.

The genes are TRBV24-1 and TRBJ2-1; perhaps TRBD1 as D (5 bases). The CDR3 is 15 amino acids. Germline V gives CDR1 KGHDR, CDR2 SFDVKD. Trimming took off 0 bases at V and 1 base at J, with 6 bases between the two ends. In DNA, the CDR3 is TGTGCCACCAGTGATTTGAAGGGGTCCTACAATGAGCAGTTCTTC. The encoded protein is CATSDLKGSYNEQFF.

This clone has a single count. The chain has TRBV3-1 (or the pseudogene TRBV3-2) and TRBJ2-5; the D is unclear. The CDR3 runs to 12 residues. Trimming pared 1 base from V and 5 bases from J, leaving 5 bases between. Germline V gene data show CDR1 as LGHDT and CDR2 as YNNKEL (reference sequence). The CDR3 DNA reads as TGTGCCAGCAGCCAAGTGGCGGAGACCCAGTACTTC. This translates into CASSQVAETQYF.

Here the CDR3 reads CASSPRGGTEAFF. In nucleotides, the CDR3 is TGCGCCAGCAGCCCCCGGGGGGGAACTGAAGCTTTCTTT. The chain couples TRBV5-1 to TRBJ1-1, with D perhaps matching TRBD1 (5 bases). V lost 4 bases, J lost 5 bases, and 12 bases lay in between. Germline V lookup: CDR1 SGHRS, CDR2 YFSETQ. The CDR3 covers 13 residues.

The chain recombines TRBV29-1 with TRBJ1-5; TRBD1 matches at 7 bases. The germline CDR1 and CDR2 sequences are SQVTM and ANQGSEA. J lost 8 bases, V lost 4 bases, and 5 bases had no gene match. CDR3 length: 12 residues. The CDR3 region has the DNA TGCAGCGTTGGAGGGGGCGGCGAGCCCCAGCATTTT. This encodes CSVGGGGEPQHF.

V usage is TRBV7-9 and J usage is TRBJ2-2, with D possibly matching TRBD2 (5 bases). V lost 3 bases to trimming and J lost 1 base, with 12 bases between them. From germline, CDR1 is SEHNR and CDR2 FQNEAQ (reference sequence). The CDR3 loop spans 16 amino acids. CDR3: CASSLRRGRNTGELFF. CDR3 coding DNA: TGTGCCAGCAGCTTGCGTCGGGGAAGGAACACCGGGGAGCTGTTTTTT.

The chain is built from TRBV5-1 and TRBJ2-7; 8 nucleotides match TRBD2. Germline trimming cut 2 bases from V and 0 bases from J; bases unmatched to any gene: 13. CDR3 length: 18 amino acids. Germline-derived CDR1 and CDR2 are SGHRS and YFSETQ. The CDR3 loop is CASSFSLVSGASSYEQYF. The CDR3 DNA is TGCGCCAGCAGCTTTTCTCTGGTTAGCGGGGCAAGCTCCTACGAGCAGTACTTC.

This clone has a handful of counts. The rearrangement links TRBV5-8 to TRBJ2-1; D gene uncertain. The ends were cut back, 6 bases at V and 0 bases at J, with 13 bases in the middle. The CDR3 contains 15 residues. The germline V gene has CDR1 SGHTS and CDR2 YDEGEE. The CDR3 protein is CASNRDRSSYNEQFF. As DNA, the CDR3 is TGTGCCAGCAATAGAGATCGAAGCTCCTACAATGAGCAGTTCTTC. Full variable domain (rest looked up from reference TRBV5-8 and TRBJ2-1): EAGVTQSPTHLIKTRGQQATLRCSPISGHTSVYWYQQALGLGLQFLLWYDEGEERNRGNFPPRFSGRQFPNYSSELNVNALELEDSALYLCASNRDRSSYNEQFFGPGTRLTVL.

A single count supports this clone. The chain recombines TRBV7-3 with TRBJ1-6, with TRBD1 as a possible D gene (6 bases). The CDR3 runs 15 residues. Germline V gives CDR1 SGHTA, CDR2 FQGTGA. Between the trimmed V and J ends, which lost 2 bases and 7 bases, there was a span of 12 bases. Here the CDR3 DNA reads TGTGCCAGCAGCTTAGGGGGGGGGCGCAATTCACCCCTCCACTTT. Its protein is CASSLGGGRNSPLHF.

The CDR3 reads CASSPGLAGGLETQYF. The CDR3 nucleotides read TGTGCCAGCAGTCCGGGACTAGCGGGGGGGCTAGAGACCCAGTACTTC. The genes are TRBV27 and TRBJ2-5, with 16 bases identical to TRBD2. The length of the CDR3 is 16 residues. The germline gives CDR1 MNHEY, CDR2 SMNVEV (reference sequence). The ends lost 5 bases at V and 4 bases at J; junction bases unmatched: 4.

The CDR3 protein is CASRGYPIGYTF. Here the CDR3 DNA reads TGTGCCAGCAGGGGCTACCCTATCGGCTACACCTTC. The chain links TRBV2 to TRBJ1-2; D is unclear. The CDR3 consists of 12 residues. Germline CDR1 reads SNHLY; CDR2 reads FYNNEI. V was clipped by 6 bases and J by 8 bases, with 13 bases between them.

The V and J genes are TRBV7-2 and TRBJ2-5; 9 positions agree with TRBD2. Looked up from germline, CDR1 is SGHTA and CDR2 is FQGNSA. This CDR3 region has 14 residues. With V trimmed by 5 bases and J by 5 bases, 6 bases remained unmatched. CDR3 nucleotide sequence: TGTGCCAGCAGCCGCGGGGGGGCCGGGGAGACCCAGTACTTC. Its translation: CASSRGGAGETQYF.

This clone showed up just once. This chain uses TRBV10-1 with TRBJ1-1; weak D call: TRBD1 (6 bases). Trimming took 4 bases from V and 2 from J, leaving 11 bases between them. Germline V gene sequence: CDR1 WNHNN, CDR2 SYGVQD (reference sequence). This CDR3 has 14 amino acids. CDR3 sequence reads: CASSAYRVNTEAFF. The CDR3 nucleotides read TGCGCCAGCAGTGCCTACAGGGTAAACACTGAAGCTTTCTTT.

For this clone: This sample includes further DNA sequences coding for the same CDR3. The chain is built from TRBV9 and TRBJ2-2; D is undetermined. Germline CDR1 and CDR2: SGDLS and YYNGEE. This CDR3 is 14 amino acids long. Trimming removed 0 bases at V and 2 bases at J, with 5 bases between. The CDR3 loop reads CASSVVSNTGELFF. The CDR3 DNA reads TGTGCCAGCAGCGTAGTATCTAACACCGGGGAGCTGTTTTTT. Full variable domain (missing parts from reference TRBV9 and TRBJ2-2): DSGVTQTPKHLITATGQRVTLRCSPRSGDLSVYWYQQSLDQGLQFLIQYYNGEERAKGNILERFSAQQFPDLHSELNLSSLELGDSALYFCASSVVSNTGELFFGEGSRLTVL.

The rearrangement links TRBV5-1 to TRBJ2-7, with 12 bases lining up with TRBD1. The V gene's germline CDR1 is SGHRS and CDR2 YFSETQ. The CDR3 covers 14 residues. Trimming at V came to 5 bases and at J to 6 bases, leaving 6 bases not matched to a gene. Here the CDR3 reads CASREGQGASEQYF. The DNA of the CDR3 is TGCGCCAGCAGAGAGGGACAGGGGGCCTCCGAGCAGTACTTC.